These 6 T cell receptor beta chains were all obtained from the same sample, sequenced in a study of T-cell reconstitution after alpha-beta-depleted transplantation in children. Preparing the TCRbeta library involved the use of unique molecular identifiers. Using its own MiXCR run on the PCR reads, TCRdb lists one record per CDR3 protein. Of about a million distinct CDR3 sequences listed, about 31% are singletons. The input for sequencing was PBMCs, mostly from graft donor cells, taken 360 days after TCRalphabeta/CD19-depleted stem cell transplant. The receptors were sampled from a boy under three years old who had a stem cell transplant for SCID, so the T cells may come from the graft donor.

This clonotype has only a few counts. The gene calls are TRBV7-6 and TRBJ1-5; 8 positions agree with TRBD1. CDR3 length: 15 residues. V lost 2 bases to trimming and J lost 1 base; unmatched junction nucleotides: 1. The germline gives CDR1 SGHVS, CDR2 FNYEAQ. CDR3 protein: CASSLHRGSNQPQHF. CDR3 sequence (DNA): TGTGCCAGCAGCTTACACAGGGGGAGCAATCAGCCCCAGCATTTT.

CDR3 DNA sequence: TGCGCCAGCAGCCAAGAGAGGAATAGAGTCAGCACAGATACGCAGTATTTT. This sequence encodes CASSQERNRVSTDTQYF. The chain is built from TRBV4-1 and TRBJ2-3; D is undetermined. Germline CDR1 and CDR2: MGHRA and YSYEKL. The CDR3 spans 17 residues. Between the trimmed V and J ends, which lost 0 bases and 0 bases, there was a span of 13 bases.

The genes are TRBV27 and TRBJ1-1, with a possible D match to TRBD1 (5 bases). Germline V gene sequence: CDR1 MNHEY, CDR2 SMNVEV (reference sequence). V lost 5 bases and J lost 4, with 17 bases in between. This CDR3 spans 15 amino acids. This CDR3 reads CASSPLGGLGTEAFF. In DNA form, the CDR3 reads TGTGCCAGCAGTCCCCTGGGGGGGTTGGGCACTGAAGCTTTCTTT.

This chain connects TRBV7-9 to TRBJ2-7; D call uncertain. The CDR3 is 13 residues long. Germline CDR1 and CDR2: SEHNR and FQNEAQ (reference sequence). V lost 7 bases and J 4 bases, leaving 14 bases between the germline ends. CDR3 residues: CASTLGNGYEQYF. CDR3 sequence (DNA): TGTGCCAGCACCCTAGGGAATGGATACGAGCAGTACTTC.

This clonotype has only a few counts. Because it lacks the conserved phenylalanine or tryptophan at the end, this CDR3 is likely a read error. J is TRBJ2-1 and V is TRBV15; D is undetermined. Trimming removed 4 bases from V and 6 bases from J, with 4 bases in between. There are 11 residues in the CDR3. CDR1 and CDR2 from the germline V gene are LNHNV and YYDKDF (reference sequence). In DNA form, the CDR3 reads TGTGCCACCAGCAACGTCAATGAGCAGTTCTCC. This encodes CATSNVNEQFS.

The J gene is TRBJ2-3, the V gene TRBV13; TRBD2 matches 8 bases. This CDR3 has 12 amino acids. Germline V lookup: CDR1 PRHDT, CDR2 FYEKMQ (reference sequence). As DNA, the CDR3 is TGTTCCTCGGGGGGGGGAACAGATACGCAGTATTTT. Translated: CSSGGGTDTQYF.